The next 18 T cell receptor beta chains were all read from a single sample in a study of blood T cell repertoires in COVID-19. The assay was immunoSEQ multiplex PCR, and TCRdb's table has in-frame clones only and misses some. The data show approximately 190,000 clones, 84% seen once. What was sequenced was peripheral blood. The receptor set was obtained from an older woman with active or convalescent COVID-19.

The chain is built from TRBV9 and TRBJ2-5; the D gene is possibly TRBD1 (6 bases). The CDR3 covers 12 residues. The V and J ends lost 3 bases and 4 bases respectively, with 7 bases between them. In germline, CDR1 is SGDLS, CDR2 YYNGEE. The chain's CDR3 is CASSAGAETQYF. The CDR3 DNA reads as TGTGCCAGCAGCGCAGGGGCAGAGACCCAGTACTTC.

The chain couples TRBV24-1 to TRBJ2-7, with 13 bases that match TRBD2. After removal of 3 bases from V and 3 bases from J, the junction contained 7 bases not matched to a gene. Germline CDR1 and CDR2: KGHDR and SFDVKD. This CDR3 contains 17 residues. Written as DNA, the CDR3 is TGTGCCACCAGTGATCCGATGACTAGCGGGAGGTTCTACGAGCAGTACTTC. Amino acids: CATSDPMTSGRFYEQYF.

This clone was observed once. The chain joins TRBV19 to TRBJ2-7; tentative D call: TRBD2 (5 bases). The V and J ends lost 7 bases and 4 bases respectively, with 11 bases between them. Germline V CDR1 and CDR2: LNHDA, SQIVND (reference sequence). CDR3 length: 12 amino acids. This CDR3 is CASTGPGYEQYF. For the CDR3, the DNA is TGTGCCAGTACCGGGCCGGGATACGAGCAGTACTTC.

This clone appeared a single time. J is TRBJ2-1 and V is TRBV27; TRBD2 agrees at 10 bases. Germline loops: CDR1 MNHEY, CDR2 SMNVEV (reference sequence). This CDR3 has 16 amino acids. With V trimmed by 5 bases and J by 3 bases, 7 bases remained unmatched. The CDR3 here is CASSRRAGGFYNEQFF. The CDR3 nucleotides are TGTGCCAGCAGTCGAAGAGCGGGAGGGTTCTACAATGAGCAGTTCTTC.

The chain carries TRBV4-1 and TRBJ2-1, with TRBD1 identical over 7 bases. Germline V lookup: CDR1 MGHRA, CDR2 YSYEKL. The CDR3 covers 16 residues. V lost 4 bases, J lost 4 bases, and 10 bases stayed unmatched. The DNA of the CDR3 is TGCGCCAGCAGCCGGGACAGTTTTTTCCCGTACAATGAGCAGTTCTTC. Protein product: CASSRDSFFPYNEQFF.

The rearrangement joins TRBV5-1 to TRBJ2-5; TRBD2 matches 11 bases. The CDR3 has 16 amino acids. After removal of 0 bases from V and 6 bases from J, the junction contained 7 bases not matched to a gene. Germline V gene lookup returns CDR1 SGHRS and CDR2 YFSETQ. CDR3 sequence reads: CASSLALAGGLQTQYF. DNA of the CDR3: TGCGCCAGCAGCTTGGCTCTAGCGGGGGGCTTGCAGACCCAGTACTTC.

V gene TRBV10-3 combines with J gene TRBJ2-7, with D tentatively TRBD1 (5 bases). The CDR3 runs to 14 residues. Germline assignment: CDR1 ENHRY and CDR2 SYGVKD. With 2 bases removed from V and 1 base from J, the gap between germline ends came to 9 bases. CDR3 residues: CAISEGASSYEQYF. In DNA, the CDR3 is TGTGCCATCAGTGAGGGGGCGTCGTCCTACGAGCAGTACTTC.

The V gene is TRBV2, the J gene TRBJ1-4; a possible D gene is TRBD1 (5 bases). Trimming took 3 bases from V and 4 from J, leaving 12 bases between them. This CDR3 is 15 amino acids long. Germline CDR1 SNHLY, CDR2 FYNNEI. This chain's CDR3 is CASSEGGKGNEKLFF. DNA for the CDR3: TGTGCCAGCAGTGAGGGGGGAAAGGGTAATGAAAAACTGTTTTTT.

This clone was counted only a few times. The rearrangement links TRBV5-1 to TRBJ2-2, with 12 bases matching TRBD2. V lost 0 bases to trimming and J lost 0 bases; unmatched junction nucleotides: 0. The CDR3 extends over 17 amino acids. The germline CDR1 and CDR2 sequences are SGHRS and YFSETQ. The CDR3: CASSLGLAGANTGELFF. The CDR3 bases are TGCGCCAGCAGCTTGGGACTAGCGGGAGCGAACACCGGGGAGCTGTTTTTT.

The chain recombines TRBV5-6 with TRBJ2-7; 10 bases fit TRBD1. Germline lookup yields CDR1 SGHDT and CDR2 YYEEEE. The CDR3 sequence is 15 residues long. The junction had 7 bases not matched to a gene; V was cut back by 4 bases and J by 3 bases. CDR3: CASSPYGDRGYEQYF. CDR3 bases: TGTGCCAGCAGCCCCTACGGGGACAGGGGCTACGAGCAGTACTTC.

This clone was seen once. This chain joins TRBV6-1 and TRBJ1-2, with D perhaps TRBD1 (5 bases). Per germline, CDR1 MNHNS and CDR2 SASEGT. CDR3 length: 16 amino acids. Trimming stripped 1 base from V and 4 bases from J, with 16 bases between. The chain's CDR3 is CASSEGVVGGVYGYTF. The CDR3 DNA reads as TGTGCCAGCAGTGAAGGGGTGGTTGGAGGGGTCTATGGCTACACCTTC.

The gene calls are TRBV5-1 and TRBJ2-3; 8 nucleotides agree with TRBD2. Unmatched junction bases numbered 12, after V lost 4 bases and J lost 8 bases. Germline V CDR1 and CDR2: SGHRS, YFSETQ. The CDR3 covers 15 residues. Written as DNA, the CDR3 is TGCGCCAGCAGCGGAGCGGGAGTTAGGTCGGGTACGCAGTATTTT. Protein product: CASSGAGVRSGTQYF. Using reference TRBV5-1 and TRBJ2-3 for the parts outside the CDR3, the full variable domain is KAGVTQTPRYLIKTRGQQVTLSCSPISGHRSVSWYQQTPGQGLQFLFEYFSETQRNKGNFPGRFSGRQFSNSRSEMNVSTLELGDSALYLCASSGAGVRSGTQYFGPGTRLTVL.

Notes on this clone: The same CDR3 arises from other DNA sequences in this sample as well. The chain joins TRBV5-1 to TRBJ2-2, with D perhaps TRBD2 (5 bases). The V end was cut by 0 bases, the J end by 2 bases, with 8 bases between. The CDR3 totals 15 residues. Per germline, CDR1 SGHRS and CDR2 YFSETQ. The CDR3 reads CASSLGGLNTGELFF. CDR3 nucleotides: TGCGCCAGCAGCTTGGGAGGACTTAACACCGGGGAGCTGTTTTTT. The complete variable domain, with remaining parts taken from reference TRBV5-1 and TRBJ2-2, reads KAGVTQTPRYLIKTRGQQVTLSCSPISGHRSVSWYQQTPGQGLQFLFEYFSETQRNKGNFPGRFSGRQFSNSRSEMNVSTLELGDSALYLCASSLGGLNTGELFFGEGSRLTVL.

CDR3: CASSQMSGGNQPQHF. DNA of the CDR3: TGTGCCAGCAGCCAAATGTCCGGGGGCAATCAGCCCCAGCATTTT. The chain links TRBV3-1 (or the pseudogene TRBV3-2) to TRBJ1-5; D unclear. The CDR3 spans 15 residues. V was clipped by 2 bases and J by 2 bases, with 10 bases between them. Germline CDR1 LGHDT, CDR2 YNNKEL (reference sequence).

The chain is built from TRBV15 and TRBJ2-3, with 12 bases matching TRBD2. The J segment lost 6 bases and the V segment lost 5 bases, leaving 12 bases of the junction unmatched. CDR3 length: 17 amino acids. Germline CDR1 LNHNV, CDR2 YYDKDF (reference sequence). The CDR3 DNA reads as TGTGCCACCAGCCTTCGGCTAGCGGGAGGGGGGGCGGATACGCAGTATTTT. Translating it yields CATSLRLAGGGADTQYF.

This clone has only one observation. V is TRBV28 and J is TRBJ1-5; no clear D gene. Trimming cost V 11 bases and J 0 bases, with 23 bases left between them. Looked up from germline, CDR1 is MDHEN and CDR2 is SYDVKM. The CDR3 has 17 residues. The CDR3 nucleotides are TGTGCCTCCTCCGCGCTGGGCCGTCCCCCTAGCAATCAGCCCCAGCATTTT. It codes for CASSALGRPPSNQPQHF.

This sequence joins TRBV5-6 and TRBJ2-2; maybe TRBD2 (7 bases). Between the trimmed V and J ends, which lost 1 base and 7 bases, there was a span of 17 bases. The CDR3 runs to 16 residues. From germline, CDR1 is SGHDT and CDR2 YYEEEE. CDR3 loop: CASSLLVGGQNGELFF. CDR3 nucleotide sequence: TGTGCCAGCAGCTTGTTGGTCGGGGGGCAAAACGGGGAGCTGTTTTTT.

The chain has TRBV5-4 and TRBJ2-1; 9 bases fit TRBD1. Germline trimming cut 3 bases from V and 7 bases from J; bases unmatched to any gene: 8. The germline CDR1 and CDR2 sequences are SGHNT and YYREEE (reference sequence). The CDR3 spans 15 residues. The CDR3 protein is CASSWVGQGLNEQFF. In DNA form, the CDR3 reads TGTGCCAGCAGCTGGGTGGGACAGGGTTTGAATGAGCAGTTCTTC.